This TCR beta chain emerged from a study of blood T cell repertoires in COVID-19. Study-level background: Sample material is recorded as cDNA or gDNA derived from T cells, B-cell-depleted T cells, or PBMCs.

The repertoire was sequenced with immunoSEQ multiplex PCR; TCRdb's copy has only in-frame clones and lacks some. The sample records about 130,000 clones, 80% to 90% being singletons. Seattle's enrolled individuals joined amid active infection and were then monitored longitudinally. Trimming took 2 bases from V and 6 from J, leaving 13 bases between them. Germline V gene data show CDR1 as LNHDA and CDR2 as SQIVND (reference sequence). The CDR3 loop spans 14 amino acids. The rearrangement uses TRBV19 and TRBJ1-1; D is ambiguous. The clonotype was recovered from a man in his sixties with COVID-19, enrolled during active disease. The sample taken for sequencing was peripheral blood. As DNA, the CDR3 is TGTGCCAGTAGTATAATGGGTCTGGCGGCTGAAGCTTTCTTT. Its translation is CASSIMGLAAEAFF. The complete variable domain, with remaining parts taken from reference TRBV19 and TRBJ1-1, reads DGGITQSPKYLFRKEGQNVTLSCEQNLNHDAMYWYRQDPGQGLRLIYYSQIVNDFQKGDIAEGYSVSREKKESFPLTVTSAQKNPTAFYLCASSIMGLAAEAFFGQGTRLTVV.